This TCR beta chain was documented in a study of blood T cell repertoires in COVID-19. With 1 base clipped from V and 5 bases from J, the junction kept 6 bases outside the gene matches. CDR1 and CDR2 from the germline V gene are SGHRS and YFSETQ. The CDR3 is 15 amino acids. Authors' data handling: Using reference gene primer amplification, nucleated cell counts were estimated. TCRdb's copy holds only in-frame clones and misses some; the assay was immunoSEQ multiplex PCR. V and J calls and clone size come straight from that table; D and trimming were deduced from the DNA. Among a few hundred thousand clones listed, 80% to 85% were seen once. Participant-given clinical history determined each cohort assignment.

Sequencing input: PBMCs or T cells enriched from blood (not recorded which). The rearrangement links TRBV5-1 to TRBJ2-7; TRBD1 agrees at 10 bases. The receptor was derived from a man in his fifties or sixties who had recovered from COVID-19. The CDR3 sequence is CASSLQGQGFNEQYF. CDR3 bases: TGCGCCAGCAGCTTGCAGGGACAGGGGTTCAACGAGCAGTACTTC.